This TCR beta chain was sequenced during a study of PD-L1 blockade in urothelial cancer (dated by TCRdb to between 2016 and 2019). With respect to the entire study: All patients started therapy at some point between 2014 and 2016 and received atezolizumab 1,200 mg intravenously every 3 weeks. Pretreatment tumor samples, along with matched peripheral blood serially collected before and after atezolizumab treatment, were subjected to TCR sequencing. Blood samples gave median yields of about 150,000 T cells and some 84,000 unique TCRs, along with a median clonality of about 0.084. Whole exome sequencing and RNA sequencing of pretreatment tumors were performed alongside TCR sequencing in the same patients. Blood samples were analyzed at two time points: 3 weeks after treatment start (second dose) and 6 weeks after treatment start. Nine patients achieved durable clinical benefit and some 21 did not. Somatic, immune and clinical correlates of response to PD-L1 blockade with atezolizumab in urothelial cancer were the focus of an exploratory multi-omic analysis. Pretreatment blood TCR-seq was available for about 30 patients, at least one posttreatment blood collection was obtained for some 25 patients, and tumor TCR-seq was available for some 25 patients. Durable clinical benefit was defined as a progression-free survival longer than 6 months, and TCR features were additionally tested against progression-free survival and overall survival. Patients had an ECOG performance status of 0 or 1 and had received between 0 and 3 prior chemotherapy regimens. About nine tenths of the roughly 29 patients were identified as males with urothelial cancer of bladder origin, and a prior smoking history was reported by 18 of 29 patients. The study at large found these results: A pretreatment peripheral blood TCR clonality below the median was linked to improved progression-free and overall survival. Greater expansion of tumor-associated TCR clones in peripheral blood 3 weeks after the start of treatment was observed in patients with durable benefit (n of about 20, p = 0.022). Because the sample size was small (n = 29) and many of the analyses were exploratory, the results are meant to be hypothesis-generating.

Synthetic TCR analog templates were spiked into each PCR to estimate absolute template abundance from read counts. Using the immunoSEQ assay, TCRbeta CDR3 regions were amplified from genomic DNA with bias-controlled V and J gene primers. Sequencing of rearranged TCRbeta segments was done at approximately 20X coverage. The paper's processing steps were these. Clustering was used to correct sequencing errors, and CDR3s were annotated against IMGT to assign V, D and J genes. Only productive TCRbeta rearrangements were used in downstream analyses, excluding out-of-frame or stop-codon sequences. Clonality was calculated as one minus the Shannon entropy normalized by the log of the number of unique productive sequences. Fisher's exact test with Benjamini-Hochberg correction, using a cutoff of adjusted p below 0.01, was how clones that differed between time points or between blood and tumor were identified. The clones in this table, taken by TCRdb from immuneACCESS, are in-frame only. Not every clone is retained; where verified, under half of the shortfall comes from an unresolved V gene, and the cause of the rest is unknown. For V, J and clone size, that table is used; D and trimming come from the DNA. The sample includes about 39,000 clones, with approximately 90% observed a single time. The ten largest clones represent just under 2% of the sample.

A note on this clone: The antigen it binds to is not known. No much larger clone exists at a distance of one base, and base qualities are not known.

A cohort of 25 to 35 patients with locally advanced or metastatic urothelial carcinoma, treated at Memorial Sloan Kettering on a trial protocol, was included. Peripheral blood mononuclear cells were collected pretreatment and during treatment, at between 1 and 8 total time points per patient. The Qiagen DNeasy Blood extraction kit was used to purify genomic DNA from total PBMCs and tumor samples. PBMCs were collected pretreatment and during treatment and were isolated and stored as previously described. V ends up 2 bases short and J 6 bases short, with an unmatched junction base count of 6. The CDR3 numbers 15 residues from cysteine through phenylalanine. Of all the DNA, just the CDR3 is kept, 45 bases in frame from base 1. Looking up the germline V gene (reference sequence) yields CDR1 SEHNR and CDR2 FQNEAQ.

This sequence originates from a man between 60 and 70 years old with urothelial cancer. Specimen: PBMCs, collected around atezolizumab (anti-PD-L1) treatment. Recombination linked TRBV7-9 to TRBJ1-3; TRBD1 aligns with 8 central bases. The sequenced DNA is TGTGCCAGCAGCTTAACGGACAGGGTCGTAAACACCATATATTTT. Protein translation: CASSLTDRVVNTIYF.